This T cell receptor beta chain was captured in a study of human T cells and chemical hapten exposure. This clonotype was counted a few times. Trimming pared 1 base from V and 0 bases from J, leaving 10 bases between. CDR1 is LGHNA and CDR2 is YSLEER in the germline V gene. The CDR3 contains 15 residues. TCRdb recomputed calls from the RACE reads with MiXCR, one row per CDR3 protein. The sample carries 140,000 or so distinct CDR3 sequences, about an eighth recorded once. Described time point: patch test 2, 6 weeks after DPC sensitization. Stated treatment: therapeutic diphenylcyclopropenone sensitization with weekly scalp DPC.

The chain links TRBV4-3 to TRBJ2-7; D call uncertain. This specimen consisted of whole blood, obtained in connection with sensitization to the hapten diphenylcyclopropenone (DPC). This clonotype was obtained from a woman between 50 and 59 years old with alopecia areata. Some clones in this sample may be carry-over from other donors' samples. The CDR3: CASSQVTASSYEQYF. In DNA, the CDR3 is TGCGCCAGCAGCCAAGTCACGGCAAGCTCCTACGAGCAGTACTTC.